This T cell receptor beta chain was retrieved from a study of blood T cell repertoires in COVID-19. Participants were aged about 18 to 100 years from some 24 US areas. Per the germline V gene, CDR1 is SGDLS and CDR2 is YYNGEE. Trimming took off 0 bases at V and 9 bases at J, with 13 bases between the two ends. The CDR3 runs to 14 residues. Sequencing used immunoSEQ multiplex PCR; TCRdb keeps in-frame clones, though not all of them. The repertoire consists of approximately 450,000 clones, with nearly 90% occurring once and the leading ten covering about 2%. The TCR was taken from a woman under 30 with acute COVID-19. The sequenced material came from PBMCs or T cells enriched from blood (not recorded which). The chain links TRBV9 to TRBJ2-1; D perhaps matches TRBD2 (5 bases). The CDR3 protein is CASSVAARASEQFF. The CDR3 nucleotides read TGTGCCAGCAGCGTAGCGGCGCGGGCGAGTGAGCAGTTCTTC.